The TCR beta chain under discussion was sequenced for a study of T-cell reconstitution after alpha-beta-depleted transplantation in children. Study observations and caveats: Surviving recipient T cells and thymic progenitors produced the high day-60 TCRbeta diversity seen in some patients. Newly produced T cells mostly provided counts and TCRbeta diversity after one year, as hyperexpanded clones declined. Several hundred expanded graft clones reportedly supplied alpha-beta T cells about two months after transplant.

V was clipped by 6 bases and J by 7 bases; unmatched bases: 5. Germline-derived CDR1 and CDR2 are MNHNS and SASEGT. The CDR3 sequence is 13 residues long. Researchers prepared the TCRbeta library using unique molecular identifiers, the study reports. TCRdb processed the PCR reads anew with MiXCR; each CDR3 protein has one entry. The sample has 750,000 to 950,000 distinct CDR3 sequences, approximately 15% seen once. As for this clonotype: Its target is unknown.

The chain has TRBV6-1 and TRBJ2-4; TRBD1 matches 8 bases. Sequencing used PBMCs, mostly from graft donor cells, obtained 360 days after TCRalphabeta/CD19-depleted stem cell transplant. This sequence originates from a male patient under 18 who had a stem cell transplant for acute lymphoblastic leukemia, so the T cells may come from the graft donor. The CDR3 reads CASRNRDRNIQYF. The CDR3 DNA reads as TGTGCCAGCAGAAACCGGGACAGGAACATTCAGTACTTC.